These 26 T cell receptor beta chains were sequenced from one sample in a study of T cell responses to AZD1222 COVID-19 vaccine. Sequenced by immunoSEQ multiplex PCR; TCRdb stores in-frame clones only, minus some. The sample lists 85,000 to 130,000 clones, roughly 89% seen once, with 16% in the top ten. The starting material was peripheral blood, obtained on day 0 of AZD1222 vaccination. These receptor sequences come from an adult in good health.

V usage is TRBV3-1 (or the pseudogene TRBV3-2) and J usage is TRBJ2-3; tentatively, D is TRBD2 (6 bases). Trimming took 4 bases from V and 3 from J, leaving 17 bases between them. The CDR3 consists of 16 residues. Germline lookup yields CDR1 LGHDT and CDR2 YNNKEL (reference sequence). The CDR3 DNA follows: TGTGCCAGCAGCCGACAAGGAGGGATTGGTACAGATACGCAGTATTTT. Amino acids: CASSRQGGIGTDTQYF.

The V call is TRBV7-9, the J call TRBJ1-5, with D possibly matching TRBD1 (5 bases). CDR3 length: 13 residues. Trimming took 1 base from V and 7 from J, leaving 8 bases between them. Germline V gene data show CDR1 as SEHNR and CDR2 as FQNEAQ (reference sequence). CDR3 coding DNA: TGTGCCAGCAGCTTAGAGCCAGGGCAGCCCCAGCATTTT. This sequence encodes CASSLEPGQPQHF.

This chain links TRBV29-1 with TRBJ2-4, with D perhaps TRBD2 (7 bases). V was trimmed by 6 bases and J by 1 base, leaving 13 bases between them. Germline V gene lookup returns CDR1 SQVTM and CDR2 ANQGSEA. The length of the CDR3 is 14 residues. Written as DNA, the CDR3 is TGCAGCGTACGAGAGGGGGGGGCCAAAAACATTCAGTACTTC. Amino acids: CSVREGGAKNIQYF.

The chain combines TRBV19 with TRBJ2-6; a weak D match, TRBD2 (6 bases). Trimming took 7 bases from V and 0 from J, leaving 16 bases between them. The CDR3 totals 17 residues. Looked up from germline, CDR1 is LNHDA and CDR2 is SQIVND (reference sequence). Written as DNA, the CDR3 is TGTGCCAGTACTACGCGGGGCGGACTCTCTGGGGCCAACGTCCTGACTTTC. Encoded protein: CASTTRGGLSGANVLTF.

The chain joins TRBV2 to TRBJ1-3, with D perhaps matching TRBD1 (6 bases). Germline CDR1 SNHLY, CDR2 FYNNEI. The CDR3 consists of 12 residues. The V end lost 5 bases, the J end lost 9 bases, and 11 bases lay between the germline ends. DNA for the CDR3: TGTGCCAGCAGTCGGACAGCATCCACCATATATTTT. Its protein is CASSRTASTIYF.

This clone was picked up a small number of times. This CDR3 is CASSLTQGTTFF. CDR3 in DNA: TGTGCCAGCAGCCTCACACAGGGGACCACTTTCTTT. The rearrangement joins TRBV3-1 (or the pseudogene TRBV3-2) to TRBJ1-1; 7 positions match TRBD1. V shed 4 bases, J shed 12 bases, and the junction held 8 bases outside the gene matches. CDR1 and CDR2 from the germline V gene are LGHDT and YNNKEL (reference sequence). The CDR3 runs to 12 residues.

The chain employs TRBV3-1 (or the pseudogene TRBV3-2) and TRBJ1-2, with D tentatively TRBD1 (5 bases). CDR3 length: 16 residues. Trimming pared 4 bases from V and 4 bases from J, leaving 19 bases between. CDR1 and CDR2 (germline): LGHDT, YNNKEL (reference sequence). CDR3 nucleotides: TGTGCCAGCAGCCCTCCGTTGGGGGGAGAGGTCTATGGCTACACCTTC. Residues: CASSPPLGGEVYGYTF.

The rearrangement joins TRBV6-5 to TRBJ2-3, with a weak D call TRBD1 (6 bases). The germline V and J ends were trimmed by 11 bases and 0 bases, with 15 bases remaining between them. This CDR3 comprises 14 residues. Germline V CDR1 and CDR2: MNHEY, SVGAGI. As DNA, the CDR3 is TGTGCCGGTGAACAGGGAACCAGCACAGATACGCAGTATTTT. Translated: CAGEQGTSTDTQYF.

In this sample, this clone turned up once. The chain recombines TRBV5-1 with TRBJ2-7, with D uncertain. The CDR3 covers 14 residues. The ends were cut back, 1 base at V and 2 bases at J, with 10 bases in the middle. Germline V gene lookup returns CDR1 SGHRS and CDR2 YFSETQ. CDR3 residues: CASSLSPLTYEQYF. CDR3 coding DNA: TGCGCCAGCAGCTTGTCCCCTTTGACCTACGAGCAGTACTTC.

V usage is TRBV28 and J usage is TRBJ2-2, with unresolved D. Trimming pared 4 bases from V and 4 bases from J, leaving 7 bases between. This CDR3 has 13 residues. From germline, CDR1 is MDHEN and CDR2 SYDVKM. CDR3 in DNA: TGTGCCAGCAGTTCTCTACGCACCGGGGAGCTGTTTTTT. Protein: CASSSLRTGELFF.

The rearrangement links TRBV30 to TRBJ2-3, with TRBD1 matching 9 bases. J gave up 3 bases and V 6 bases, and 4 bases lay outside the gene matches. This CDR3 spans 13 amino acids. Germline-derived CDR1 and CDR2 are GTSNPN and SVGIG (reference sequence). The CDR3 spells CACPDRGTDTQYF. Written as DNA, the CDR3 is TGTGCCTGCCCGGACAGGGGAACAGATACGCAGTATTTT.

V gene TRBV29-1 combines with J gene TRBJ2-7; D unresolved. V was cut by 4 bases and J by 1 base, with 8 bases left in between. The CDR3 covers 12 residues. Germline V gene sequence: CDR1 SQVTM, CDR2 ANQGSEA. CDR3 loop: CSVGQNSYEQYF. CDR3 nucleotides: TGCAGCGTTGGCCAGAATTCCTACGAGCAGTACTTC.

The gene calls are TRBV10-2 and TRBJ2-1, with unresolved D. The germline V gene encodes CDR1 WSHSY and CDR2 SAAADI. CDR3 length: 13 residues. V lost 4 bases and J 5 bases, leaving 9 bases between the germline ends. The CDR3 spells CASSVSENNEQFF. CDR3 DNA: TGCGCCAGCAGTGTTTCCGAAAACAATGAGCAGTTCTTC.

The J gene is TRBJ2-5, the V gene TRBV5-1, with TRBD2 matching over 10 bases. The CDR3 contains 16 residues. Germline V lookup: CDR1 SGHRS, CDR2 YFSETQ. The trim removed 3 bases at V and 6 bases at J, leaving 11 bases unmatched. The CDR3 nucleotides read TGCGCCAGCAGCTACGGAGCGGGGGGGCCGCTACAGACCCAGTACTTC. It is translated as CASSYGAGGPLQTQYF.

The CDR3 DNA follows: TGTGCCAGCAGCTCAGCCTCTCGGGGGGGCGCGGGGACCGGGGAGCTGTTTTTT. Residues: CASSSASRGGAGTGELFF. The chain uses TRBV5-4 and TRBJ2-2; 8 bases agree with TRBD2. With V trimmed by 3 bases and J by 5 bases, 15 bases remained unmatched. CDR1 SGHNT and CDR2 YYREEE come from the germline V gene (reference sequence). The CDR3 is 18 amino acids.

The V gene is TRBV4-2, the J gene TRBJ2-1; either TRBD1 or TRBD2 may fit D (6 bases each). The germline V gene encodes CDR1 LGHNA and CDR2 YNFKEQ. Trimming took off 1 base at V and 0 bases at J, with 10 bases between the two ends. The CDR3 loop spans 16 amino acids. The CDR3 coding sequence is TGTGCCAGCAGCCAAGCGGGGGCCCGCTCCTACAATGAGCAGTTCTTC. Residues: CASSQAGARSYNEQFF.

The chain couples TRBV9 to TRBJ2-2, with D hard to call. The germline V and J ends were trimmed by 3 bases and 7 bases, with 13 bases remaining between them. The CDR3 has 14 residues. Germline loops: CDR1 SGDLS, CDR2 YYNGEE. CDR3 in DNA: TGTGCCAGCAGCGATCCCAGGTTCAACGGGGAGCTGTTTTTT. Its protein is CASSDPRFNGELFF.

The V call is TRBV5-1, the J call TRBJ2-5, with D uncertain. V lost 0 bases to trimming and J lost 5 bases, with 8 bases between them. This CDR3 contains 13 residues. Germline loops: CDR1 SGHRS, CDR2 YFSETQ. The DNA for the CDR3 is TGCGCCAGCAGCTTGGAATTGTGGGAGACCCAGTACTTC. This translates into CASSLELWETQYF.

J is TRBJ2-1 and V is TRBV30; D perhaps matches TRBD2 (6 bases). V was pared by 5 bases and J by 10 bases, with 12 bases between. The length of the CDR3 is 11 residues. Germline CDR1 is GTSNPN and CDR2 is SVGIG (reference sequence). The CDR3 region is CAWATSREQFF. The CDR3 DNA reads TGTGCCTGGGCGACTAGTCGCGAGCAGTTCTTC.

The genes are TRBV11-3 and TRBJ1-1; D ambiguous. Germline CDR1 and CDR2: SGHNT and YENEEA. The CDR3 runs 15 residues. Trimming removed 5 bases at V and 0 bases at J, with 13 bases between. CDR3 sequence: CASSRTEEMNTEAFF. CDR3 sequence (DNA): TGTGCCAGCAGCCGGACGGAGGAGATGAACACTGAAGCTTTCTTT.

The chain employs TRBV6-4 and TRBJ1-2; D is possibly TRBD1 (6 bases). Per the germline V gene, CDR1 is MRHNA and CDR2 is SNTAGT. V lost 4 bases to trimming and J lost 7 bases, with 13 bases between them. The CDR3 covers 13 residues. CDR3 nucleotides: TGTGCCAGCAGTGCCGACCCGGGGGCTGGCTACACCTTC. Protein: CASSADPGAGYTF.

V usage is TRBV7-9 and J usage is TRBJ2-3; 8 bases map to TRBD2. CDR1 is SEHNR, CDR2 FQNEAQ, per germline (reference sequence). The CDR3 extends over 17 amino acids. J gave up 4 bases and V 5 bases, and 14 bases lay outside the gene matches. The CDR3, as DNA: TGTGCCAGCAGCGTGACGGCGGGCGGGGGGATGTCAGATACGCAGTATTTT. Translated: CASSVTAGGGMSDTQYF.

There are a few counts of this clone. V usage is TRBV3-1 (or the pseudogene TRBV3-2) and J usage is TRBJ2-7, with TRBD2 matching 9 bases. V gave up 4 bases and J gave up 4 bases; unmatched junction bases: 11. Germline V lookup: CDR1 LGHDT, CDR2 YNNKEL (reference sequence). The CDR3 totals 16 residues. CDR3: CASSPLGAGGSYEQYF. In nucleotides, the CDR3 is TGTGCCAGCAGCCCCCTTGGAGCGGGAGGTTCGTACGAGCAGTACTTC.

The chain recombines TRBV10-1 with TRBJ2-7; TRBD1 agrees at 7 bases. The CDR3 runs 13 residues. V lost 5 bases to trimming and J lost 2 bases; unmatched junction nucleotides: 3. Germline V lookup: CDR1 WNHNN, CDR2 SYGVQD (reference sequence). In nucleotides, the CDR3 is TGCGCCAGCAGTCGGGACAGTACCTACGAGCAGTACTTC. Its protein is CASSRDSTYEQYF.

The gene calls are TRBV11-2 and TRBJ2-1; no definite D call. The CDR3 has 13 amino acids. V lost 1 base to trimming and J lost 6 bases, with 7 bases between them. Germline V gene data show CDR1 as SGHAT and CDR2 as FQNNGV. The CDR3: CASSLAGPNEQFF. The CDR3 DNA is TGTGCCAGCAGCTTAGCAGGCCCCAATGAGCAGTTCTTC. The whole variable domain, filled in from reference TRBV11-2 and TRBJ2-1, reads EAGVAQSPRYKIIEKRQSVAFWCNPISGHATLYWYQQILGQGPKLLIQFQNNGVVDDSQLPKDRFSAERLKGVDSTLKIQPAKLEDSAVYLCASSLAGPNEQFFGPGTRLTVL.

The chain joins TRBV9 to TRBJ1-4, with 8 positions matching TRBD1. There are 16 residues in the CDR3. Germline V gene data show CDR1 as SGDLS and CDR2 as YYNGEE. With 4 bases clipped from V and 2 bases from J, the junction kept 7 bases outside the gene matches. CDR3: CASSPGGTGTNEKLFF. The CDR3 DNA reads as TGTGCCAGCAGCCCTGGTGGGACAGGTACTAATGAAAAACTGTTTTTT.